These T cell receptor beta chains were read from a single sample in a study of blood T cell repertoires in COVID-19. Sequencing used immunoSEQ multiplex PCR; TCRdb keeps in-frame clones, though not all of them. This sample has 49,000 or so clones, with less than 90% found just once. Specimen: peripheral blood. The receptor source for this set is a man in his sixties with active COVID-19. CDR3s leave out the opening cysteine and the closing phenylalanine or tryptophan.

>TRBJ1-3|TRBV28|14
ASSIPQGASGNTIY
>TRBJ1-1|TRBV12-3/TRBV12-4|11
ASSLGVLTEAF
>TRBJ1-2|TRBV19|13
AKNPRDKCNYGYT
>TRBJ2-3|TRBV18|13
ASSRTSGSTDTQY
>TRBJ2-5|TRBV7-2|12
ASSFSDRGETQY
>TRBJ1-1|TRBV27|12
ASSSPHQATEAF
>TRBJ2-1|TRBV27|14
ASSLINGILYNEQF
>TRBJ1-2|TRBV3-1/TRBV3-2|12
ASSQQAGDYGYT
>TRBJ2-1|TRBV15|15
ATSRDSFGELGNEQF
>TRBJ2-1|TRBV28|9
ASSQYNEQF
>TRBJ1-5|TRBV2|14
ASTDGDRGNNQPQH
>TRBJ2-6|TRBV2|15
ASRGDRGLSGANVLT
>TRBJ2-3|TRBV6-1|13
ASSERASGADTQY